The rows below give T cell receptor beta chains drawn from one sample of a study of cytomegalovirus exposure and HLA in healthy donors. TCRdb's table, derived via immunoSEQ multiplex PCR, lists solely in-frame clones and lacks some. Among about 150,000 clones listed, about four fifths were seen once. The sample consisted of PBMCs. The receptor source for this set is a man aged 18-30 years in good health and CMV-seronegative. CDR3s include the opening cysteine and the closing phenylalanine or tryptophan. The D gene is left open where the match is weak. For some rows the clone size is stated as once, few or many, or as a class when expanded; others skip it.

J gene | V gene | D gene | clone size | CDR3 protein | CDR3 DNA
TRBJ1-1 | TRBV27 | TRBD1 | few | CASSQTGAHTEAFF | TGTGCCAGCAGCCAGACAGGGGCGCACACTGAAGCTTTCTTT
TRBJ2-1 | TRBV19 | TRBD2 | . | CASSMMRGITNEQFF | TGTGCCAGTAGTATGATGCGGGGGATTACCAATGAGCAGTTCTTC
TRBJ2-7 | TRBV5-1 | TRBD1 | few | CASSLDGQGHYEQYF | TGCGCCAGCAGCTTGGATGGACAGGGACACTACGAGCAGTACTTC
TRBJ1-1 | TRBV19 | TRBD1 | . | CASSYGQGDHTEAFF | TGTGCCAGTAGTTATGGACAGGGGGATCACACTGAAGCTTTCTTT
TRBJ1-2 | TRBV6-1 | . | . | CASSEGRYLHGYTF | TGTGCCAGCAGTGAAGGGCGGTATCTGCATGGCTACACCTTC
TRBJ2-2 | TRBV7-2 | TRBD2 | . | CASSLRLAGNTGELFF | TGTGCCAGCAGCTTACGGCTAGCGGGGAACACCGGGGAGCTGTTTTTT
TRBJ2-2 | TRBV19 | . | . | CASSINPGYPGELFF | TGTGCCAGTAGTATAAATCCAGGGTACCCCGGGGAGCTGTTTTTT
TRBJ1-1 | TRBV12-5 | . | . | CASDPRGRDTEAFF | TGTGCTAGTGACCCGAGGGGGAGGGACACTGAAGCTTTCTTT
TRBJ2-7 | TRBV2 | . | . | CASSWSEGTSYEQYF | TGTGCCAGCAGTTGGTCGGAGGGTACGTCCTACGAGCAGTACTTC
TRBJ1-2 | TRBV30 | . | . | CAWSHGGTNYGYTF | TGTGCCTGGAGTCACGGCGGAACCAACTATGGCTACACCTTC
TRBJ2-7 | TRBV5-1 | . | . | CASSLARAPSSYEQYF | TGCGCCAGCAGCTTGGCCCGAGCCCCGTCGTCCTACGAGCAGTACTTC
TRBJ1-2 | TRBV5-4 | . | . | CASSFTDRSEGYTF | TGTGCCAGCAGCTTCACTGACAGGTCGGAGGGCTACACCTTC
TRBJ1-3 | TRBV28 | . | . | CASSSPGGSSGNTIYF | TGTGCCAGCAGTTCCCCGGGGGGTTCCTCTGGAAACACCATATATTTT
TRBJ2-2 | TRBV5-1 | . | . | CASSQMKNTGELFF | TGCGCCAGCAGCCAGATGAAGAACACCGGGGAGCTGTTTTTT
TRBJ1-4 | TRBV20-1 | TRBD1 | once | CSADRGEKLFF | TGCAGTGCTGACAGGGGTGAAAAACTGTTTTTT
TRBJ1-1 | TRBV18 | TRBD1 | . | CASSKGQGVDNTEAFF | TGTGCCAGCTCAAAAGGACAGGGAGTGGATAACACTGAAGCTTTCTTT
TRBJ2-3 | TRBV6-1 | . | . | CASSDRVSTDTQYF | TGTGCCAGCAGTGACAGGGTTAGCACAGATACGCAGTATTTT
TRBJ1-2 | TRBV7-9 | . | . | CSSSDPLRQVRAGYTF | TGTTCCAGCAGCGACCCTTTACGTCAGGTGAGGGCTGGCTACACCTTC
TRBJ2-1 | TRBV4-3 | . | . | CASSQSWTFYNEQFF | TGCGCCAGCAGCCAATCCTGGACTTTCTACAATGAGCAGTTCTTC
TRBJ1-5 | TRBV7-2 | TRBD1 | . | CATRTGAGNQPQHF | TGTGCCACCAGGACAGGGGCTGGCAATCAGCCCCAGCATTTT
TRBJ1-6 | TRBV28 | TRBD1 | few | CASSSADRASNSPLHF | TGTGCCAGCAGTTCCGCCGACAGGGCAAGTAATTCACCCCTCCACTTT
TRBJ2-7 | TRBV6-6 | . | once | CASSYDSTASSYEQYF | TGTGCCAGCAGTTACGACTCGACAGCCAGCTCCTACGAGCAGTACTTC
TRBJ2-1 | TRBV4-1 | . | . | CASSQVSGVYNEQFF | TGCGCCAGCAGCCAAGTGTCGGGGGTCTACAATGAGCAGTTCTTC
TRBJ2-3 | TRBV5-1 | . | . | CASSLESGGTDTQYF | TGCGCCAGCAGCTTGGAGTCAGGGGGCACAGATACGCAGTATTTT
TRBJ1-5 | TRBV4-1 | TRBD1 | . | CASSQGDRGNQPQHF | TGCGCCAGCAGCCAAGGGGACAGGGGTAATCAGCCCCAGCATTTT
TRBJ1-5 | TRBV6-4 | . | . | CASSVPTRGQRPNQPQHF | TGTGCCAGCAGTGTCCCTACGAGAGGACAGAGGCCCAATCAGCCCCAGCATTTT
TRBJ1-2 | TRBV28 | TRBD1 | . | CASSLGQGVNGYTF | TGTGCCAGCAGTTTAGGACAGGGGGTAAATGGCTACACCTTC
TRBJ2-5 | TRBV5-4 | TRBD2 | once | CASSLDLGVAGGETQYF | TGTGCCAGCAGCTTGGACTTGGGGGTAGCGGGGGGGGAGACCCAGTACTTC
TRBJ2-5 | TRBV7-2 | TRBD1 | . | CASSRQGQETQYF | TGTGCCAGCAGCCGACAGGGCCAAGAGACCCAGTACTTC
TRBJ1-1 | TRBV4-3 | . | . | CASSQVPGRTEAFF | TGCGCCAGCAGCCAAGTTCCGGGAAGGACTGAAGCTTTCTTT
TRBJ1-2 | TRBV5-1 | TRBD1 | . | CASSQGQGMGGYTF | TGCGCCAGCAGCCAAGGACAGGGGATGGGTGGCTACACCTTC
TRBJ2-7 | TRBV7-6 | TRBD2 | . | CASSLPGEGYEQYF | TGTGCCAGCAGCTTACCCGGGGAGGGCTACGAGCAGTACTTC
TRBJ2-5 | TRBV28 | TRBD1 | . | CASERGGYKTQYF | TGTGCCAGCGAAAGAGGGGGCTACAAGACCCAGTACTTC
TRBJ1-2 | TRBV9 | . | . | CASSGTENYGYTF | TGTGCCAGCAGCGGAACAGAAAACTATGGCTACACCTTC
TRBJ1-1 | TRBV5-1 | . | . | CASSHGGARDTEAFF | TGCGCCAGCAGCCATGGGGGGGCGCGGGACACTGAAGCTTTCTTT
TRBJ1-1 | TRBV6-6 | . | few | CASSLDRNTEAFF | TGTGCCAGCAGCCTGGACAGGAACACTGAAGCTTTCTTT
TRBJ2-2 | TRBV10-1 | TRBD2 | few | CATKRGTTGELFF | TGCGCCACCAAGCGGGGTACCACCGGGGAGCTGTTTTTT
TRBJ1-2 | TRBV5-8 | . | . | CASTHRQGTLSYTF | TGTGCCAGCACCCACCGGCAGGGCACCCTTAGCTACACCTTC
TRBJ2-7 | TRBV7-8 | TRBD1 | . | CASSSLLGQGPYEQYF | TGTGCCAGCAGCTCCCTTTTGGGACAGGGGCCCTACGAGCAGTACTTC
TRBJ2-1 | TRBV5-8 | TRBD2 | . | CASSLGGGGMYNEQFF | TGTGCCAGCAGCTTGGGGGGGGGAGGGATGTACAATGAGCAGTTCTTC
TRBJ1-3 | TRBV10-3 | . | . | CAIRRQVGNTIYF | TGTGCCATCAGACGACAGGTTGGAAACACCATATATTTT
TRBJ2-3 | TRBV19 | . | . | CASSICTGVGPTDTQYF | TGTGCCAGTAGTATCTGTACGGGAGTAGGTCCCACAGATACGCAGTATTTT
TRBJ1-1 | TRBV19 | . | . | CASSMDFRNTEAFF | TGTGCCAGTAGTATGGACTTCCGGAACACTGAAGCTTTCTTT
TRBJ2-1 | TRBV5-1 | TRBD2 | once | CASSFASGGGIDEQFF | TGCGCCAGCAGCTTTGCTAGCGGGGGGGGCATTGATGAGCAGTTCTTC
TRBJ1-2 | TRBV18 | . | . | CASSPGRDVYGYTF | TGTGCCAGCTCACCCGGACGGGATGTCTATGGCTACACCTTC
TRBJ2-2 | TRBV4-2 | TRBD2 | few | CASSHTATSGGYTGELFF | TGTGCCAGCAGCCATACCGCGACTAGCGGGGGGTACACCGGGGAGCTGTTTTTT
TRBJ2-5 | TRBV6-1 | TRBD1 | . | CAIHGQAKQETQYF | TGTGCCATCCACGGACAGGCAAAGCAAGAGACCCAGTACTTC
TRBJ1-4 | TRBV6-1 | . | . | CASSELLTTNEKLFF | TGTGCCAGCAGTGAATTACTAACAACTAATGAAAAACTGTTTTTT
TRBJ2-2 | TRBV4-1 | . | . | CASSQGNRETGELFF | TGCGCCAGCAGCCAAGGAAACAGGGAAACCGGGGAGCTGTTTTTT
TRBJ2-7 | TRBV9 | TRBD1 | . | CASSVGTGGHYEQYF | TGTGCCAGCAGCGTAGGGACAGGGGGTCACTACGAGCAGTACTTC
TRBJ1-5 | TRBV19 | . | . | CASRQRADSNQPQHF | TGTGCCAGTAGGCAGAGGGCAGATAGCAATCAGCCCCAGCATTTT
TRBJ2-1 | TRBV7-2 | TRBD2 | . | CASSQGLAGGLYNEQFF | TGTGCCAGCAGCCAAGGACTAGCGGGGGGCCTCTACAATGAGCAGTTCTTC
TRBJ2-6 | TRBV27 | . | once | CASSPGQPGANGLTF | TGTGCCAGCAGTCCCGGACAACCTGGGGCCAACGGCCTGACTTTC
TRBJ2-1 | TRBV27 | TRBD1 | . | CASRPQGIGYNEQFF | TGTGCCAGCAGGCCACAGGGGATAGGGTACAATGAGCAGTTCTTC
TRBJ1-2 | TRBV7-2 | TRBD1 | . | CASSQTGIFYGYTF | TGTGCCAGCAGTCAGACAGGGATTTTCTATGGCTACACCTTC
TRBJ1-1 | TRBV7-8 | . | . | CASRREEYTEAFF | TGTGCCAGCAGGCGGGAAGAGTACACTGAAGCTTTCTTT
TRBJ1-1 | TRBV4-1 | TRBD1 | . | CASSQRQGAEAFF | TGCGCCAGCAGCCAAAGACAGGGGGCTGAAGCTTTCTTT